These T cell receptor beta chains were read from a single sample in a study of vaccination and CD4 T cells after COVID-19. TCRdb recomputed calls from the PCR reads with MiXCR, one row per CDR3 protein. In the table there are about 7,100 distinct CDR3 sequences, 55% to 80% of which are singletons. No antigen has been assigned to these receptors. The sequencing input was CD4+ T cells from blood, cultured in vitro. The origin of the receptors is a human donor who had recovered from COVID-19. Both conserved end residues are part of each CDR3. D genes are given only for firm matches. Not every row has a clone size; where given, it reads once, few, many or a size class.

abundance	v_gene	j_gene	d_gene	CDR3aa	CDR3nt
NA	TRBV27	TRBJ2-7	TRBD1	CASSLGRTGGTQYF	TGTGCCAGCAGTTTAGGGAGGACAGGGGGGACTCAGTACTTC
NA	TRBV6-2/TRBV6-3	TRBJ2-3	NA	CASTNREPTDTQYF	TGTGCCAGCACCAACAGGGAACCCACAGATACGCAGTATTTT
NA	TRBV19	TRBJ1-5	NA	CASSTLRRGAVQPQHF	TGTGCCAGTAGTACCCTTCGACGGGGGGCCGTTCAGCCCCAGCATTTT
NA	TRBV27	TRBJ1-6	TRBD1	CASSFGGQGDFSPLHF	TGTGCCAGCAGTTTTGGGGGACAGGGAGATTTTTCACCCCTCCACTTT
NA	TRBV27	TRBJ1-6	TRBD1	CASSAGQGVNNSPLHF	TGTGCCAGCAGTGCGGGACAGGGCGTAAATAATTCACCCCTCCACTTT
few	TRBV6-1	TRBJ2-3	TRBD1	CASSPQGAQADTQYF	TGTGCCAGCAGCCCCCAGGGGGCGCAGGCAGATACGCAGTATTTT
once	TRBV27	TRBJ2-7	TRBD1	CASSLLDRVSRPYEQYF	TGTGCCAGCAGTTTACTCGACAGGGTATCGCGGCCTTACGAGCAGTACTTC
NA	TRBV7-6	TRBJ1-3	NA	CAIRGAGNTIYF	TGTGCCATTAGAGGGGCTGGAAACACCATATATTTT
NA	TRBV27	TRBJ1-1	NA	CASSFRLGTNTEAFF	TGTGCCAGCAGTTTCCGGCTCGGGACGAACACTGAAGCTTTCTTT
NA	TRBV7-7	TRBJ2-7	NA	CASSSQGGYEQYF	TGTGCTAGCAGCTCCCAGGGGGGATACGAGCAGTACTTC
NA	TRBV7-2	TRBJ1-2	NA	CASSSYRGDYTF	TGTGCCAGCAGCTCCTATAGGGGGGACTACACCTTC
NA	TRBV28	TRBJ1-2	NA	CASSFLPPKDYGYTF	TGTGCCAGCAGTTTTCTTCCTCCCAAGGACTATGGCTACACCTTC
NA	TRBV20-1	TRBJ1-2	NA	CSAFIPYGYTF	TGCAGTGCGTTCATACCCTATGGCTACACCTTC
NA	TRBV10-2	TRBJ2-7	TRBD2	CASYANRLAGRTRDSYEQYF	TGCGCCAGCTATGCGAACCGACTAGCGGGAAGGACCCGGGACTCCTACGAGCAGTACTTC
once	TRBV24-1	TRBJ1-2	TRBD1	CATSDRTGGNEGYTF	TGTGCCACCAGTGATCGGACAGGGGGAAACGAAGGCTACACCTTC